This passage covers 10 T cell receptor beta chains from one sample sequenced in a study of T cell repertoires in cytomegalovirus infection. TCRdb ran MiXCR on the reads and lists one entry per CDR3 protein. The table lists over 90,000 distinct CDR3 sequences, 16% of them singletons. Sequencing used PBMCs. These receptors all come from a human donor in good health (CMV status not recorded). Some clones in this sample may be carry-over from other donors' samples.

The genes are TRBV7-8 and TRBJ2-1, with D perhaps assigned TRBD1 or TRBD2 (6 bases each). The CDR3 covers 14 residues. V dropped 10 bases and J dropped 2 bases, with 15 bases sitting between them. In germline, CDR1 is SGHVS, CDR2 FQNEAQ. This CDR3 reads CATRGAGTYNEQFF. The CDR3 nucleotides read TGTGCCACCAGGGGCGCGGGGACCTACAATGAGCAGTTCTTC.

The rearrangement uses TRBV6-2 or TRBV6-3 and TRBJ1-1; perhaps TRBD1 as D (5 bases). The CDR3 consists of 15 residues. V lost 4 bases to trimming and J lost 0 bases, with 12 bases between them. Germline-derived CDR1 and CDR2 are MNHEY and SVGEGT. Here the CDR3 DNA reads TGTGCCAGCAGTTCCACCGGGACGGTGAACACTGAAGCTTTCTTT. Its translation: CASSSTGTVNTEAFF.

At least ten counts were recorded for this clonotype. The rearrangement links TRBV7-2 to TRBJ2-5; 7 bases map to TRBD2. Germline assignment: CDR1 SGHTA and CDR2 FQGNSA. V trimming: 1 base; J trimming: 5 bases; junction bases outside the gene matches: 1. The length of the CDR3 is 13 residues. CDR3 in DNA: TGTGCCAGCAGCTTAGGGGAGGGGGAGACCCAGTACTTC. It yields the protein CASSLGEGETQYF.

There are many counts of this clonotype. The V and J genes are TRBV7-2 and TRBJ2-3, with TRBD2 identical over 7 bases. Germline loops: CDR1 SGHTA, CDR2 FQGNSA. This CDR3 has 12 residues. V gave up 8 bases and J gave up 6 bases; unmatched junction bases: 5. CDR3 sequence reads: CASEAGLDTQYF. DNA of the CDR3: TGTGCCAGCGAAGCGGGGCTGGATACGCAGTATTTT.

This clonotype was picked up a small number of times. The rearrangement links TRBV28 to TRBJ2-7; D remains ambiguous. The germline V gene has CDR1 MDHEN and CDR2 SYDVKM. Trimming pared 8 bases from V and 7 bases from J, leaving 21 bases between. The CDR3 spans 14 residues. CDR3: CASLSPSGRWEQYF. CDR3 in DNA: TGTGCCAGCCTATCCCCATCGGGTAGGTGGGAGCAGTACTTC.

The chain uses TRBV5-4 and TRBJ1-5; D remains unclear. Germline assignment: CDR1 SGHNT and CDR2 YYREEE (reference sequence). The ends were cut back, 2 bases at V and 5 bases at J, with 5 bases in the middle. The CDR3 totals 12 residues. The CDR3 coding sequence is TGTGCCAGCAGCTTAGATGATCAGCCCCAGCATTTT. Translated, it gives CASSLDDQPQHF.

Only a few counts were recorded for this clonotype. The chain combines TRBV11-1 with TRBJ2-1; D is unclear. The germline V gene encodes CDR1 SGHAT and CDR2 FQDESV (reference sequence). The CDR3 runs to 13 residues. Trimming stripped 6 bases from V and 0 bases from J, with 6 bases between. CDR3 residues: CASRSGSYNEQFF. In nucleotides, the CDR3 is TGTGCCAGCAGGTCTGGCTCCTACAATGAGCAGTTCTTC.

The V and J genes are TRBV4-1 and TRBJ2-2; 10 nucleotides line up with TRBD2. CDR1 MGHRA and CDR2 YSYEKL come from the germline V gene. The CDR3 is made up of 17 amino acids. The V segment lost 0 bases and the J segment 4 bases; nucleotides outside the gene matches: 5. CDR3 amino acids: CASSQERSGGATGELFF. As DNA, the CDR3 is TGCGCCAGCAGCCAAGAACGAAGCGGGGGGGCCACCGGGGAGCTGTTTTTT.

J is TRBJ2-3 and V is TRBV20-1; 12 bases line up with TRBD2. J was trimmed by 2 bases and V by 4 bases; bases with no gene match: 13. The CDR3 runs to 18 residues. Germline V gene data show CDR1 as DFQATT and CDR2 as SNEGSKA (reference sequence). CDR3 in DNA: TGCAGTGCTAAGCCGCCTAGCGGGGGGGCGGTCCCCACAGATACGCAGTATTTT. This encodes CSAKPPSGGAVPTDTQYF.

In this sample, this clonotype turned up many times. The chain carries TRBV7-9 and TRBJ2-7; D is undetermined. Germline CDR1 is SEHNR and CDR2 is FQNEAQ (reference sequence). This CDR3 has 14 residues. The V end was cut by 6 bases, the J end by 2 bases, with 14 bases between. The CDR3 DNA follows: TGTGCCAGCAGTTTCGTCGGCCCTGCCTACGAGCAGTACTTC. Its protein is CASSFVGPAYEQYF. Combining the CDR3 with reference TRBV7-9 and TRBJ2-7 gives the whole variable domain DTGVSQNPRHKITKRGQNVTFRCDPISEHNRLYWYRQTLGQGPEFLTYFQNEAQLEKSRLLSDRFSAERPKGSFSTLEIQRTEQGDSAMYLCASSFVGPAYEQYFGPGTRLTVT.